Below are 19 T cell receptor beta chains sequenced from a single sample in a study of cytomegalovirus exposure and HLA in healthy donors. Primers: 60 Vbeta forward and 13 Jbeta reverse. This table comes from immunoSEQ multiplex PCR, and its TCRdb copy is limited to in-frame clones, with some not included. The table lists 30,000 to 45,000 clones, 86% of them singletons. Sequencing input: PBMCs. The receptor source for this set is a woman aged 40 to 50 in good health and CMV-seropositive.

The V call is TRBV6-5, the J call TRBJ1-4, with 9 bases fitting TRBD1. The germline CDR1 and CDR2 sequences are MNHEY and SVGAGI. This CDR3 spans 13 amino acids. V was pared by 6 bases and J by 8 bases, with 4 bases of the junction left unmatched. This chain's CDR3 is CASRGQGGEKLFF. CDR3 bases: TGTGCCAGCAGGGGACAGGGAGGAGAAAAACTGTTTTTT.

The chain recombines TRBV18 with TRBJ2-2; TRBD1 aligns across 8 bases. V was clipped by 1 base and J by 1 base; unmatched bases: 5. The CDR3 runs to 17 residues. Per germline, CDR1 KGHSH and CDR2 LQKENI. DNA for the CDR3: TGTGCCAGCTCACCACAACAGGGGGGCGTGAACACCGGGGAGCTGTTTTTT. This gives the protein CASSPQQGGVNTGELFF.

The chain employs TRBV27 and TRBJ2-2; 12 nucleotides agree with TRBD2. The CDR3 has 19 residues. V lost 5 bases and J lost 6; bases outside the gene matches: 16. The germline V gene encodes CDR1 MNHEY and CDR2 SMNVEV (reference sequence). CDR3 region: CASSTYRSSGGAKAGELFF. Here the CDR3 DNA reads TGTGCCAGCAGTACTTATAGGTCTAGCGGGGGGGCGAAGGCCGGGGAGCTGTTTTTT.

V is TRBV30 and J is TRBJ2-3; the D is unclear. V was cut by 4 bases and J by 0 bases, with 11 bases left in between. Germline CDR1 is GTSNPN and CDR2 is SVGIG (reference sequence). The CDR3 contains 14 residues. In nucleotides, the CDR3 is TGTGCCTGGATTCCACCTACTAGCACAGATACGCAGTATTTT. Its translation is CAWIPPTSTDTQYF.

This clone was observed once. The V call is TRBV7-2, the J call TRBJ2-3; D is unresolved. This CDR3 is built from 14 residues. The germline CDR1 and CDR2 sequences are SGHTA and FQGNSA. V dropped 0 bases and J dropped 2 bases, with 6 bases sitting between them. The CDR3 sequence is CASSLARNTDTQYF. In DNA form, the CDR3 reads TGTGCCAGCAGCTTAGCCAGGAACACAGATACGCAGTATTTT.

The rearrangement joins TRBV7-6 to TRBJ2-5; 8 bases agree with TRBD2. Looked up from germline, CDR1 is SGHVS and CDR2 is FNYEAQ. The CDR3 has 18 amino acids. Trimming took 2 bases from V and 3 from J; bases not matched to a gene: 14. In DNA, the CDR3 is TGTGCCAGCAGCTTAAGGGCCCGAGGGGTAGCGGGGAAAGAGACCCAGTACTTC. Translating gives CASSLRARGVAGKETQYF. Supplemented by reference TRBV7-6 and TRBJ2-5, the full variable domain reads GAGVSQSPRYKVTKRGQDVALRCDPISGHVSLYWYRQALGQGPEFLTYFNYEAQQDKSGLPNDRFSAERPEGSISTLTIQRTEQRDSAMYRCASSLRARGVAGKETQYFGPGTRLLVL.

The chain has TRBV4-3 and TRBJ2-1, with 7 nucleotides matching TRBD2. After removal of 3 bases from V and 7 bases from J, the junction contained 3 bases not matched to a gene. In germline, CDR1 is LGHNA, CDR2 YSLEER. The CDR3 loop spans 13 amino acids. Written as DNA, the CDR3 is TGCGCCAGCAGCCAGGCCGGGGGGAATGAGCAGTTCTTC. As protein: CASSQAGGNEQFF.

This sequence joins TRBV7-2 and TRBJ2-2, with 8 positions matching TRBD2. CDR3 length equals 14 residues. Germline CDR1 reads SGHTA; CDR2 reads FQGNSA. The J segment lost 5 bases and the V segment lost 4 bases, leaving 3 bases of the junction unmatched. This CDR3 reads CASSYLAGTGELFF. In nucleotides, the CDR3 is TGTGCCAGCAGCTATTTAGCGGGGACCGGGGAGCTGTTTTTT.

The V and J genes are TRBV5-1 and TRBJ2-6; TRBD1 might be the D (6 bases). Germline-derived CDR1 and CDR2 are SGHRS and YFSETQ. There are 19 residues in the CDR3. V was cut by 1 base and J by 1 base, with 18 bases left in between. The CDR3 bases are TGCGCCAGCAGCTTGTTGGGGGCTCTAGTTTCGTCTGGGGCCAACGTCCTGACTTTC. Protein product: CASSLLGALVSSGANVLTF.

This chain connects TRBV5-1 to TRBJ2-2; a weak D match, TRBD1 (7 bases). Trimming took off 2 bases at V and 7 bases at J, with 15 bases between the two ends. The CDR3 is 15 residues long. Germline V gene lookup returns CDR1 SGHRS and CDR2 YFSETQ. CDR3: CASSFIQGGNGELFF. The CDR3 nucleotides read TGCGCCAGCAGCTTTATTCAGGGGGGAAACGGGGAGCTGTTTTTT.

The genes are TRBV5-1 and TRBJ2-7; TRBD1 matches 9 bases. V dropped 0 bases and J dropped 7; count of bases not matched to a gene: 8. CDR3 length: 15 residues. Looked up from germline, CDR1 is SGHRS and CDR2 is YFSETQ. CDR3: CASSLEQGAYGEQYF. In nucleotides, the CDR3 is TGCGCCAGCAGCTTGGAACAGGGGGCGTACGGAGAGCAGTACTTC. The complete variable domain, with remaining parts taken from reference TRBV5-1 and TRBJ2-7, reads KAGVTQTPRYLIKTRGQQVTLSCSPISGHRSVSWYQQTPGQGLQFLFEYFSETQRNKGNFPGRFSGRQFSNSRSEMNVSTLELGDSALYLCASSLEQGAYGEQYFGPGTRLTVT.

The CDR3 DNA reads TGTGCCAGCAGCTTAAGCCAGGGGGCTACCGGCGAGCAGTACTTC. Amino acid sequence: CASSLSQGATGEQYF. This chain links TRBV7-2 with TRBJ2-5; the match to TRBD1 covers 8 bases. The closer fit of TRBJ2-7 to the DNA end suggests the J call may be wrong. Germline values: CDR1 SGHTA, CDR2 FQGNSA. The CDR3 covers 15 residues.

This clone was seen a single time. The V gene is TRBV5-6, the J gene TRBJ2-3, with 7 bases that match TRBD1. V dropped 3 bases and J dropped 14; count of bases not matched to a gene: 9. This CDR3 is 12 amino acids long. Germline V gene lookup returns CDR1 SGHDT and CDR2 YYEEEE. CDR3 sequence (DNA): TGTGCCAGCAGCTCCGGACAGGTCGAGCTGTATTTT. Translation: CASSSGQVELYF.

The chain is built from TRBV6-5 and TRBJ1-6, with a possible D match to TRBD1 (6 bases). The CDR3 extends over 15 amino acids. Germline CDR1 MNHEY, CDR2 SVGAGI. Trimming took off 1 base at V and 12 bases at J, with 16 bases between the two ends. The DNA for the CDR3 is TGTGCCAGCAGTTACTACAGGCGAGGGGGTGAACCCCTCCACTTT. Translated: CASSYYRRGGEPLHF.

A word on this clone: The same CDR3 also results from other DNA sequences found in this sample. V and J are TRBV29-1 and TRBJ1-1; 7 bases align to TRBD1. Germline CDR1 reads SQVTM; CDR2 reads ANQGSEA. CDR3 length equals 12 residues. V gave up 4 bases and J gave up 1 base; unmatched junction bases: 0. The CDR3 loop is CSVGTGNTEAFF. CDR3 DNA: TGCAGCGTTGGGACAGGGAACACTGAAGCTTTCTTT.

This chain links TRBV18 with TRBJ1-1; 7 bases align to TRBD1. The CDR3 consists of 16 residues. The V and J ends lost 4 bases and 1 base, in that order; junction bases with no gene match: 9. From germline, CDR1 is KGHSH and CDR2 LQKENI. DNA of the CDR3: TGTGCCAGCTCACTTGACAGGGTTGGATGGAACACTGAAGCTTTCTTT. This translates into CASSLDRVGWNTEAFF. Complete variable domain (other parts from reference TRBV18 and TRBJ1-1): NAGVMQNPRHLVRRRGQEARLRCSPMKGHSHVYWYRQLPEEGLKFMVYLQKENIIDESGMPKERFSAEFPKEGPSILRIQQVVRGDSAAYFCASSLDRVGWNTEAFFGQGTRLTVV.

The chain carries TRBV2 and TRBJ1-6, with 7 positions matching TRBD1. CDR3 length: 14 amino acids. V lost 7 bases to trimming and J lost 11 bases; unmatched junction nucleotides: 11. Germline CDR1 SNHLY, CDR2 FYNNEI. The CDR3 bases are TGTGCCAGCAACATACAGGGGAGCGGGCCACCCCTCCACTTT. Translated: CASNIQGSGPPLHF.

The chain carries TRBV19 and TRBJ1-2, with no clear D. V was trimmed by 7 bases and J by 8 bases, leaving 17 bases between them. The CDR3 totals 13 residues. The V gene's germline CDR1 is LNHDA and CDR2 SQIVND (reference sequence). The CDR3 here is CASTIAEKRGYTF. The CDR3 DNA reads TGTGCCAGTACCATAGCAGAGAAGAGGGGCTACACCTTC.

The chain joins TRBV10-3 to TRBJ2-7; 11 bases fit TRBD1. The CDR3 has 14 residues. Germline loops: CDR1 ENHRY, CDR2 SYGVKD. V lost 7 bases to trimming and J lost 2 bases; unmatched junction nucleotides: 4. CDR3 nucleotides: TGTGCCATCACCGAGGACAGGGGGCCCTACGAGCAGTACTTC. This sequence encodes CAITEDRGPYEQYF.